This TCR beta chain is drawn from a study of TIL therapy for anti-PD-1-resistant metastatic lung cancer (dated by TCRdb to about 2021). A note on the overall study: Tumors were collected before any PD-1/PD-L1 blockade, after which patients were given nivolumab, and patients who progressed were given lymphodepletion, an infusion of expanded TIL and IL-2. Across the cohort, whole-exome sequencing showed a median non-synonymous tumor mutation burden of about 1.5 mutations per megabase. Most of the cohort had lung adenocarcinoma, including a handful of EGFR-mutant tumors and two ALK-rearranged tumors, and half of the patients were either current or former smokers. T cell receptor beta sequencing of tumor and peripheral blood was used to follow clonotypes across the tumor, the expanded TIL product and serial blood samples. Enrolled patients had a median age of approximately 49 years (range 38-75) and a median tumor PD-L1 proportion score of over 5.5%.

In the paper's terms, the time point label means: pre-treatment sample, taken before nivolumab and TIL therapy. A phase I trial run at two centers enrolled adults with stage 4 NSCLC between October 2017 and January 2020. The samples were obtained from a phase I trial that was single-arm and open-label and tested tumor-infiltrating lymphocyte therapy combined with nivolumab in advanced non-small cell lung cancer. Blood mononuclear cells from EDTA tubes were separated on a Ficoll gradient and snap-frozen as pellets, and DNA was extracted from the cells using a Qiagen mini-prep kit. General study outcomes and caveats: The study protocol defined all tumor marker inferences as exploratory. The cohort was highly selected, with more treatment-naive, never-smoker and oncogene-addicted patients than typical, limiting generalizability. Infused TIL clonotypes partially replaced the baseline peripheral repertoire then decayed over months, with no apparent association between persistence and response.

As concerns this clone: The antigen it binds to is not known. The input lacks base qualities; no much larger clone sits a single base away.

Using bias-controlled multiplex PCR with the immunoSEQ v3 hsTCRB kit, the TCR beta CDR3 regions were amplified from genomic DNA. An Illumina NextSeq 500 was used to sequence the TCR libraries, reaching approximately 2 million read pairs at survey level or roughly 4.5-6 million at deep level. The authors' pipeline ran thus. V, D and J genes were assigned, non-productive sequences were removed, and clonality was reported by immunoSEQ Analyzer software. To compare repertoires between infused TIL and blood, productive Simpson clonality was used along with the Morisita overlap index of productive TRB rearrangements. Absolute clonotype counts in blood were estimated as lymphocyte count times CD3+ fraction times the clone's productive frequency. Imported from immuneACCESS, the table was reduced by TCRdb to in-frame sequences with V and J called. These copies leave out some clones; in studies compared against another copy, an unresolved V gene accounts for under half, and the cause of the remainder is not known. V, J and clone size were drawn from that table, and D and trimming were deduced from the DNA. The sample yields under 20,000 clones; about 79% were counted once. Together, the top ten hold approximately 7% of the sample.

Sample: blood, taken at baseline. This TCR derives from a person between 30 and 79 years old with non-small cell lung cancer.

The sequence in DNA is TGTGCCAGCAGTGGGAGGGGAGGGGATGGCTACACCTTC. Protein translation: CASSGRGGDGYTF. The sequence joins TRBV2 to TRBJ1-2, and perhaps TRBD1 as D gene, on 5 matching bases. The junction carries 12 bases between V and J, which are trimmed by 4 bases and 6 bases respectively. For CDR1 and CDR2, the germline V gene lists SNHLY and FYNNEI. The CDR3 covers 13 residues, taking in both the cysteine and the phenylalanine. Solely the CDR3 DNA is kept, with 39 bases framed from the first base.